The following is a TCR beta chain sequence with its context. Germline assignment: CDR1 SGDLS and CDR2 YYNGEE. V was cut by 4 bases and J by 6 bases, with 7 bases left in between. The CDR3 has 11 residues. These data originate in a study of blood T cells in healthy people across ages. Sample-barcoded 5' priming and a J-beta primer mix drove a second PCR of roughly 6 to 12 cycles. MiXCR, applied by TCRdb to the 5' RACE reads, yields one record per CDR3 protein. The repertoire includes about 780,000 distinct CDR3 sequences, about a quarter of them detected once, and 2.5% to 3.5% sits in the top ten. The sample also formed part of further work on T cells of mothers and their children. That source adds: Mothers and children who were related shared slightly more overlap than unrelated pairs, but not significantly more.

Sequencing was carried out using blood. The origin of this receptor is a boy between 10 and 17 years old in good health. The chain uses TRBV9 and TRBJ1-1; no reliable D call. CDR3 in DNA: TGTGCCAGCAGCCCGGAGCCTGAAGCTTTCTTT. Protein sequence: CASSPEPEAFF. The variable domain in full, completed from reference TRBV9 and TRBJ1-1, reads DSGVTQTPKHLITATGQRVTLRCSPRSGDLSVYWYQQSLDQGLQFLIQYYNGEERAKGNILERFSAQQFPDLHSELNLSSLELGDSALYFCASSPEPEAFFGQGTRLTVV.